This TCR beta chain was captured in a study of CXCR3-negative and CXCR3-positive naive CD8 T cells. Study-level background: The dataset comprises 110 million to 150 million TRB reads in total, with about 1.5 +/- 0.3 million reads per library.

With respect to this clonotype: Its antigen remains unidentified.

The study's findings and limits: TRB CDR3s were more hydrophobic in CXCR3-positive than in CXCR3-negative naive cells. It was found that naive subsets had comparable surface CD5, and TCR strength was inferred from TRB CDR3 properties. Cryopreserved PBMCs had partly decreased CXCR3 expression; fresh PBMCs were used in most assays.

It was by 5' RACE with UMI labels that the TRB cDNA libraries were prepared. No DNA is given; TCRdb re-called the 5' RACE reads and lists each CDR3 protein once. The sample shows roughly 59,000 distinct CDR3 sequences, and approximately 0.72% sits with its ten largest clones. From germline, CDR1 is DFQATT and CDR2 SNEGSKA (reference sequence). CDR3 length: 13 residues. Sequencing used naive CXCR3+ CD8+ T cells from blood. Subset meaning: CD45RO-CCR7+CD27+CD95- naive CD8+ T cells expressing CXCR3 (TNR3+). The clonotype originates from a human donor in good health. Some clones in this sample may be carry-over from other donors' samples. This chain connects TRBV20-1 to TRBJ2-7; the D gene TCRdb calls, TRBD1, cannot be checked with no DNA. The CDR3 sequence is CSASGGLAYEQYF.